This T cell receptor (beta chain) was documented in a study of T cell responses to AZD1222 COVID-19 vaccine. Produced via immunoSEQ multiplex PCR; TCRdb's table is partial and in-frame only. The data show some 140,000 clones, 90% to 95% seen once. Trimming left V 8 bases short and J 2 bases short, with 9 bases between. This CDR3 spans 12 amino acids. Germline V gene data show CDR1 as LNHDA and CDR2 as SQIVND (reference sequence). The chain recombines TRBV19 with TRBJ1-2; the D is unclear. The TCR originated in an adult in good health. The sample consisted of peripheral blood, taken on day 0 of AZD1222 vaccination. The CDR3 nucleotides are TGTGCCAGTGGCCCTCCAAACTATGGCTACACCTTC. Residues: CASGPPNYGYTF.